Each of the 27 T cell receptor beta chains below was sequenced from the same sample in a study of CD8 T cells in ankylosing spondylitis. TCRdb reprocessed the 5' RACE reads via MiXCR and lists one record per CDR3 protein. The top ten clones hold approximately 32% of a sample with 270,000 or so distinct CDR3 sequences, roughly 18% of them seen once. The sequencing input was blood, either unsorted or a sorted T cell fraction (not recorded which). The receptor source for this set is a male donor with ankylosing spondylitis or in good health (not recorded which).

The chain recombines TRBV27 with TRBJ2-1, with TRBD1 matching over 9 bases. The V and J ends lost 2 bases and 8 bases, in that order; junction bases with no gene match: 7. CDR3 length: 15 amino acids. The V gene's germline CDR1 is MNHEY and CDR2 SMNVEV (reference sequence). The CDR3 nucleotides read TGTGCCAGCAGTTTAGCGGGACAGGGCCACGATGAGCAGTTCTTC. Protein product: CASSLAGQGHDEQFF.

Note on this clonotype: A junction boundary mismatches the germline segment, possibly from a read error. The V and J genes are TRBV3-1 and TRBJ2-1; possible D gene TRBD2, 5 bases. The CDR3 totals 19 residues. Germline loops: CDR1 LGHDT, CDR2 YNNKEL (reference sequence). CDR3 amino acids: CASCQEGRGRVSSYNEQFF. CDR3 bases: TGTGCCAGCTGCCAAGAGGGTCGTGGGCGGGTCAGCTCCTACAATGAGCAGTTCTTC.

The J gene is TRBJ1-5, the V gene TRBV4-1; weak D call: TRBD1 (5 bases). Germline assignment: CDR1 MGHRA and CDR2 YSYEKL. With 2 bases removed from V and 0 bases from J, the gap between germline ends came to 11 bases. The CDR3 runs to 16 residues. The CDR3 region has the DNA TGCGCCAGCAGCCAATATCCCAGGGATAGCAATCAGCCCCAGCATTTT. As protein: CASSQYPRDSNQPQHF.

V gene TRBV29-1 combines with J gene TRBJ2-7; 8 bases match TRBD2. In germline, CDR1 is SQVTM, CDR2 ANQGSEA. The trim removed 5 bases at V and 0 bases at J, leaving 12 bases unmatched. This CDR3 comprises 16 residues. The CDR3 protein is CSVLDSGRTSSYEQYF. In DNA, the CDR3 is TGCAGCGTTCTCGACAGCGGGAGAACCAGCTCCTACGAGCAGTACTTC.

This clonotype occurred a few times. A much larger clone is a single base away; this may be a read error. The chain uses TRBV11-2 and TRBJ2-1; no clear D gene. The CDR3 length is 11 residues. Trimming stripped 1 base from V and 8 bases from J, with 3 bases between. Germline CDR1 reads SGHAT; CDR2 reads FQNNGV. The CDR3 region has the DNA TGTGCCAGCAGCTTAGCCCATGAGCAGTTCTTC. Translating it yields CASSLAHEQFF.

This clonotype was found a few times. V usage is TRBV16 and J usage is TRBJ2-7; a possible D gene is TRBD1 (5 bases). The CDR3 is 14 residues long. CDR1 and CDR2 (germline): KGHSY, FQNENV. V was shortened by 2 bases and J by 1 base, with 9 bases between the two germline ends. CDR3 DNA sequence: TGTGCCAGCAGCCAACAGGGCCCTTCCTACGAGCAGTACTTC. This codes for CASSQQGPSYEQYF.

The table lists this clonotype with a few counts. The chain employs TRBV11-1 and TRBJ2-1; D is unresolved. The germline V gene encodes CDR1 SGHAT and CDR2 FQDESV (reference sequence). The CDR3 is 14 residues long. Between the trimmed V and J ends, which lost 1 base and 5 bases, there was a span of 9 bases. The CDR3, as DNA: TGTGCCAGCAGCTTAGGAGACTTGGACAATGAGCAGTTCTTC. This gives the protein CASSLGDLDNEQFF. Full variable domain (rest looked up from reference TRBV11-1 and TRBJ2-1): EAEVAQSPRYKITEKSQAVAFWCDPISGHATLYWYRQILGQGPELLVQFQDESVVDDSQLPKDRFSAERLKGVDSTLKIQPAELGDSAMYLCASSLGDLDNEQFFGPGTRLTVL.

The gene calls are TRBV4-3 and TRBJ2-3, with D perhaps matching TRBD1 (5 bases). Germline assignment: CDR1 LGHNA and CDR2 YSLEER. This CDR3 is 16 amino acids long. Trimming left V 0 bases short and J 2 bases short, with 12 bases between. CDR3 nucleotide sequence: TGCGCCAGCAGCCAAGAGCAGGGCGCTCACACAGATACGCAGTATTTT. Its protein is CASSQEQGAHTDTQYF.

This rearrangement joins TRBV5-1 to TRBJ2-6; 9 nucleotides agree with TRBD1. The germline V gene has CDR1 SGHRS and CDR2 YFSETQ. V was pared by 1 base and J by 1 base, with 9 bases of the junction left unmatched. The CDR3 extends over 19 amino acids. CDR3 loop: CASSLTPKQGASGANVLTF. In DNA, the CDR3 is TGCGCCAGCAGCTTGACCCCCAAACAGGGGGCGTCTGGGGCCAACGTCCTGACTTTC.

This clonotype was observed a handful of times. The chain recombines TRBV5-4 with TRBJ2-3, with TRBD2 matching over 8 bases. Germline V gene data show CDR1 as SGHNT and CDR2 as YYREEE (reference sequence). Trimming took 3 bases from V and 3 from J; bases not matched to a gene: 3. The CDR3 runs 14 residues. DNA for the CDR3: TGTGCCAGCAGCTCGCGGGAGGTTACAGATACGCAGTATTTT. This gives the protein CASSSREVTDTQYF.

This rearrangement joins TRBV19 to TRBJ2-7; D possibly uses TRBD1 or TRBD2 (5 bases each). V gave up 5 bases and J gave up 1 base, with 15 bases separating them. This CDR3 spans 15 amino acids. CDR1 is LNHDA and CDR2 is SQIVND in the germline V gene (reference sequence). The CDR3 here is CASSPQEGRSYEQYF. The CDR3 coding sequence is TGTGCCAGTAGTCCCCAAGAGGGGCGATCCTACGAGCAGTACTTC.

This clonotype has a count of ten or more. The V and J genes are TRBV7-8 and TRBJ2-2; D unclear. The CDR3 consists of 16 residues. Germline V gene lookup returns CDR1 SGHVS and CDR2 FQNEAQ. Trimming shortened V by 1 base and J by 2 bases, and 11 bases separated the two germline ends. The CDR3 DNA follows: TGTGCCAGCAGCTTAGTGGTAGCCGACAACACCGGGGAGCTGTTTTTT. Its protein product is CASSLVVADNTGELFF.

This clonotype has just a few counts. This chain connects TRBV29-1 to TRBJ2-7, with 10 bases aligning to TRBD2. V lost 4 bases to trimming and J lost 1 base; unmatched junction nucleotides: 22. The CDR3 spans 20 residues. CDR1 is SQVTM and CDR2 is ANQGSEA in the germline V gene. The CDR3 DNA follows: TGCAGCGTTGCGGGAGGTAGGCTAGCGGGAGAGCGGGGGGTTTCCTACGAGCAGTACTTC. Translating gives CSVAGGRLAGERGVSYEQYF.

Only a few counts were recorded for this clonotype. The chain is built from TRBV4-3 and TRBJ2-5, with TRBD2 matching over 7 bases. Germline V lookup: CDR1 LGHNA, CDR2 YSLEER. V was clipped by 2 bases and J by 7 bases; unmatched bases: 7. The CDR3 has 14 amino acids. The CDR3 is CASSQSRLARTQYF. The CDR3 DNA reads as TGCGCCAGCAGCCAATCGAGACTAGCTAGGACCCAGTACTTC.

This clonotype was seen ten or more times. The rearrangement joins TRBV6-1 to TRBJ2-7; TRBD1 agrees at 8 bases. V lost 5 bases to trimming and J lost 6 bases; unmatched junction nucleotides: 15. The CDR3 length is 16 residues. The germline V gene encodes CDR1 MNHNS and CDR2 SASEGT. For the CDR3, the DNA is TGTGCCAGCAGTCCCGGACAGGGAGTGATGGGTTCCGAGCAGTACTTC. This translates into CASSPGQGVMGSEQYF.

In its sample, this clonotype was seen a few times. V and J are TRBV12-3 or TRBV12-4 and TRBJ2-1; TRBD2 matches at 10 bases. This CDR3 has 17 amino acids. V lost 6 bases and J lost 0; bases outside the gene matches: 8. The CDR3 loop is CASSNLAGDHSYNEQFF. CDR3 DNA sequence: TGTGCCAGCAGCAACCTAGCGGGAGACCACTCCTACAATGAGCAGTTCTTC.

The table lists this clonotype with a few counts. The chain recombines TRBV7-9 with TRBJ2-1, with D perhaps TRBD1 or TRBD2 (6 bases each). Trimming took 1 base from V and 3 from J, leaving 16 bases between them. Per the germline V gene, CDR1 is SEHNR and CDR2 is FQNEAQ (reference sequence). CDR3 length equals 17 residues. CDR3 nucleotide sequence: TGTGCCAGCAGCTTAGATCGGGGGCGTGGGTTCTACAATGAGCAGTTCTTC. Encoded protein: CASSLDRGRGFYNEQFF.

V and J are TRBV11-1 and TRBJ2-1; TRBD1 matches 7 bases. Germline CDR1 reads SGHAT; CDR2 reads FQDESV (reference sequence). This CDR3 is 18 amino acids long. With V trimmed by 4 bases and J by 0 bases, 12 bases remained unmatched. The CDR3 sequence is CASSSGSSGTASYNEQFF. The CDR3 DNA follows: TGTGCCAGCAGCTCCGGATCTTCCGGGACAGCCTCCTACAATGAGCAGTTCTTC.

This rearrangement joins TRBV7-3 to TRBJ2-1, with 7 nucleotides matching TRBD2. Germline CDR1 SGHTA, CDR2 FQGTGA. The CDR3 has 19 amino acids. V lost 2 bases, J lost 6 bases, and 19 bases stayed unmatched. The CDR3 here is CASSLLAGELSHPINEQFF. CDR3 DNA: TGTGCCAGCAGCTTATTGGCGGGAGAGTTATCTCATCCGATCAATGAGCAGTTCTTC.

This clonotype was detected a few times. This chain joins TRBV20-1 and TRBJ2-4; 8 positions match TRBD2. The V gene end was trimmed by 0 bases and the J gene end by 0 bases; junction bases not matched to a gene: 4. The CDR3 loop spans 16 amino acids. CDR1 and CDR2 from the germline V gene are DFQATT and SNEGSKA (reference sequence). The chain's CDR3 is CSARDREGLAKNIQYF. CDR3 DNA sequence: TGCAGTGCTAGAGATCGGGAGGGGTTAGCCAAAAACATTCAGTACTTC.

This chain joins TRBV28 and TRBJ2-5; D is uncertain. CDR3 length equals 14 residues. V lost 5 bases and J 2 bases, leaving 12 bases between the germline ends. Germline CDR1 and CDR2: MDHEN and SYDVKM. CDR3 DNA: TGTGCCAGCAGTACCGAGTTGGTACAAGAGACCCAGTACTTC. This translates into CASSTELVQETQYF.

This clonotype showed up just a few times. J is TRBJ2-5 and V is TRBV3-1; D gene unclear. Trimming left V 1 base short and J 0 bases short, with 6 bases between. The CDR3 contains 14 residues. Germline V gene sequence: CDR1 LGHDT, CDR2 YNNKEL (reference sequence). This CDR3 is CASSQGEYQETQYF. CDR3 nucleotides: TGTGCCAGCAGCCAAGGAGAGTACCAAGAGACCCAGTACTTC.

This clonotype was counted only a few times. The J gene is TRBJ2-6, the V gene TRBV12-3 or TRBV12-4; D is uncertain. The CDR3 spans 15 residues. V lost 6 bases, J lost 2 bases, and 11 bases lay in between. The CDR3 DNA follows: TGTGCCAGCAGCCACCTTGGGGCTGGGGCCAACGTCCTGACTTTC. Its translation is CASSHLGAGANVLTF.

This clonotype appeared a single time. The rearrangement links TRBV10-3 to TRBJ2-3; D unclear. Trimming removed 8 bases from V and 0 bases from J, with 9 bases in between. Germline CDR1 and CDR2: ENHRY and SYGVKD. There are 13 residues in the CDR3. The CDR3 region is CAIEAESTDTQYF. CDR3 nucleotide sequence: TGTGCCATCGAGGCAGAGAGCACAGATACGCAGTATTTT.

This chain uses TRBV5-1 with TRBJ2-1; 7 positions agree with TRBD1. The V and J ends lost 4 bases and 0 bases, in that order; junction bases with no gene match: 7. The germline gives CDR1 SGHRS, CDR2 YFSETQ. The CDR3 totals 16 residues. CDR3 coding DNA: TGCGCCAGCAGCCCCGAATACAGGGGCTCCTACAATGAGCAGTTCTTC. This sequence encodes CASSPEYRGSYNEQFF.

The chain carries TRBV10-3 and TRBJ2-3; D is possibly TRBD2 (5 bases). Trimming pared 0 bases from V and 1 base from J, leaving 8 bases between. Germline assignment: CDR1 ENHRY and CDR2 SYGVKD. The CDR3 covers 15 residues. Written as DNA, the CDR3 is TGTGCCATCAGTGAGTCAGAGGGAGGCACAGATACGCAGTATTTT. Its protein product is CAISESEGGTDTQYF.

This sequence joins TRBV9 and TRBJ1-5; D is unclear. This CDR3 is 14 amino acids long. Germline-derived CDR1 and CDR2 are SGDLS and YYNGEE. V was shortened by 0 bases and J by 5 bases, with 9 bases between the two germline ends. The CDR3 protein is CASSVEDGDQPQHF. Here the CDR3 DNA reads TGTGCCAGCAGCGTAGAGGACGGCGATCAGCCCCAGCATTTT.